Shown below are 17 T cell receptor beta chains from a single sample sequenced in a study of ipilimumab plus nivolumab after autologous stem cell transplantation. Clones were read by immunoSEQ multiplex PCR, and TCRdb kept only the in-frame ones, dropping some. This sample has about 43,000 clones, with 88% found just once. Sequences were derived from PBMCs, sampled in a trial of ipilimumab plus nivolumab as post-transplant consolidation. The receptors originated from a male donor with multiple myeloma.

V gene TRBV6-5 combines with J gene TRBJ1-6; 9 nucleotides match TRBD1. Per germline, CDR1 MNHEY and CDR2 SVGAGI. The junction had 6 bases not matched to a gene; V was cut back by 10 bases and J by 8 bases. The CDR3 length is 13 residues. Here the CDR3 reads CAILGQGYSPLHF. CDR3 bases: TGTGCCATCCTGGGACAGGGATATTCACCCCTCCACTTT.

This clone showed up just once. This sequence joins TRBV2 and TRBJ2-5; 13 nucleotides align to TRBD2. Germline CDR1 SNHLY, CDR2 FYNNEI. V shed 6 bases and J 2 bases; nucleotides not matched to a gene: 3. The CDR3 has 15 residues. CDR3 sequence reads: CASSGLAGAQETQYF. The CDR3 DNA is TGTGCCAGCAGCGGACTAGCGGGAGCACAAGAGACCCAGTACTTC.

V is TRBV6-1 and J is TRBJ1-2, with D possibly being TRBD1 (5 bases). The CDR3 is 15 residues long. V shed 7 bases and J shed 4 bases, with 19 bases lying between them. Germline-derived CDR1 and CDR2 are MNHNS and SASEGT. The CDR3 region has the DNA TGTGCCAGCAATTTATTTGGGGCAGGGTCCTATGGCTACACCTTC. Amino acid sequence: CASNLFGAGSYGYTF.

This rearrangement joins TRBV10-2 to TRBJ2-7; D call uncertain. The CDR3 extends over 18 amino acids. V shed 0 bases and J shed 1 base, with 19 bases lying between them. Germline assignment: CDR1 WSHSY and CDR2 SAAADI. This CDR3 is CASSESWGFKVVSYEQYF. The CDR3 DNA reads as TGCGCCAGCAGTGAGTCGTGGGGTTTCAAAGTCGTATCCTACGAGCAGTACTTC.

The rearrangement uses TRBV7-6 and TRBJ1-5; TRBD1 is a possible D gene (6 bases). The V gene's germline CDR1 is SGHVS and CDR2 FNYEAQ. The CDR3 is made up of 14 amino acids. V shed 5 bases and J shed 2 bases, with 10 bases lying between them. CDR3 loop: CASSHGGGNQPQHF. Written as DNA, the CDR3 is TGTGCCAGCAGCCATGGGGGCGGCAATCAGCCCCAGCATTTT.

This chain connects TRBV28 to TRBJ1-2, with 7 bases lining up with TRBD1. The length of the CDR3 is 15 residues. Germline CDR1 and CDR2: MDHEN and SYDVKM. V was clipped by 7 bases and J by 3 bases; unmatched bases: 11. The chain's CDR3 is CASTLLQGGYYGYTF. As DNA, the CDR3 is TGTGCCAGCACCCTCCTGCAGGGGGGGTACTATGGCTACACCTTC.

The V gene is TRBV28, the J gene TRBJ2-5, with 9 nucleotides matching TRBD2. Germline V gene sequence: CDR1 MDHEN, CDR2 SYDVKM. The CDR3 loop spans 16 amino acids. Trimming at V came to 5 bases and at J to 5 bases, leaving 12 bases not matched to a gene. Here the CDR3 DNA reads TGTGCCAGCAGTCTCCTGCATAGCGGGAGACCGGAGACCCAGTACTTC. Amino acid sequence: CASSLLHSGRPETQYF.

The J gene is TRBJ2-7, the V gene TRBV27; the D gene is possibly TRBD2 (6 bases). The length of the CDR3 is 16 residues. The germline V gene encodes CDR1 MNHEY and CDR2 SMNVEV (reference sequence). Trimming cost V 6 bases and J 0 bases, with 18 bases left between them. This chain's CDR3 is CASSPSLGGNSYEQYF. The CDR3 DNA sequence: TGTGCCAGCAGCCCATCTCTAGGCGGGAACTCCTACGAGCAGTACTTC.

The chain employs TRBV27 and TRBJ2-5, with 10 bases lining up with TRBD2. The J call may be in error: the DNA end matches TRBJ2-7 better. CDR1 MNHEY and CDR2 SMNVEV come from the germline V gene (reference sequence). The CDR3 has 16 residues. The CDR3 nucleotides are TGTGCCAGCAGTTTCTCAGCGGGAGGGCCCTCCTACGAGCAGTACTTC. Protein sequence: CASSFSAGGPSYEQYF.

V is TRBV10-3 and J is TRBJ1-6; D is perhaps TRBD1 (5 bases). Germline V gene lookup returns CDR1 ENHRY and CDR2 SYGVKD. V was trimmed by 3 bases and J by 7 bases, leaving 13 bases between them. This CDR3 region has 15 residues. This chain's CDR3 is CAISEGQTGNSPLHF. The CDR3 nucleotides are TGTGCCATCAGTGAAGGACAAACCGGCAATTCACCCCTCCACTTT.

This clone was seen only a few times. The V and J genes are TRBV21-1 and TRBJ1-1; the table calls TRBD1, which could not be checked here. TRBV21-1 has pseudogene status. This CDR3 contains 12 residues. CDR3 region: CASRTRERGAFF. The CDR3 nucleotides read TGTGCCAGCAGGACGCGTGAAAGGGGAGCTTTCTTT.

CDR3 loop: CASTPGTYLAGASTGELFF. The CDR3 DNA reads as TGTGCCAGTACCCCCGGGACGTACCTAGCGGGAGCGAGCACCGGGGAGCTGTTTTTT. The chain joins TRBV19 to TRBJ2-2; 10 bases are a match to TRBD2. Germline values: CDR1 LNHDA, CDR2 SQIVND (reference sequence). The CDR3 has 19 amino acids. After removal of 7 bases from V and 4 bases from J, the junction contained 18 bases not matched to a gene.

This clone has just one count. This chain connects TRBV28 to TRBJ1-2; D ambiguous. V lost 4 bases and J 8 bases, leaving 8 bases between the germline ends. This CDR3 region has 11 residues. CDR1 MDHEN and CDR2 SYDVKM come from the germline V gene. The CDR3 region is CASSWSHGYTF. The CDR3 DNA follows: TGTGCCAGCAGTTGGAGCCACGGCTACACCTTC.

This rearrangement joins TRBV18 to TRBJ2-7; maybe TRBD2 (6 bases). With 6 bases removed from V and 0 bases from J, the gap between germline ends came to 15 bases. The CDR3 totals 15 residues. Germline values: CDR1 KGHSH, CDR2 LQKENI. CDR3 sequence: CASSLLRGSSYEQYF. Here the CDR3 DNA reads TGTGCCAGCTCCCTCCTGCGGGGCAGCTCCTACGAGCAGTACTTC.

The CDR3 DNA is TGTGCCAGTAGTAAGAGGCGGCGGGGGGGCCAGCAAGATACGCAGTATTTT. Its protein is CASSKRRRGGQQDTQYF. This chain connects TRBV19 to TRBJ2-3, with 9 bases fitting TRBD2. The CDR3 is 17 residues long. V shed 4 bases and J 5 bases; nucleotides not matched to a gene: 13. CDR1 is LNHDA and CDR2 is SQIVND in the germline V gene (reference sequence). Supplemented by reference TRBV19 and TRBJ2-3, the full variable domain reads DGGITQSPKYLFRKEGQNVTLSCEQNLNHDAMYWYRQDPGQGLRLIYYSQIVNDFQKGDIAEGYSVSREKKESFPLTVTSAQKNPTAFYLCASSKRRRGGQQDTQYFGPGTRLTVL.

The chain joins TRBV5-1 to TRBJ2-1; weak D call: TRBD2 (6 bases). CDR3 length: 12 amino acids. The V gene lost 4 bases and the J gene lost 8 bases, with 10 bases spanning the gap. The germline V gene encodes CDR1 SGHRS and CDR2 YFSETQ. CDR3 coding DNA: TGCGCCAGCAGCCTACCGGGGGATGAGCAGTTCTTC. It yields the protein CASSLPGDEQFF. Based on the CDR3 plus reference TRBV5-1 and TRBJ2-1, the full variable domain is KAGVTQTPRYLIKTRGQQVTLSCSPISGHRSVSWYQQTPGQGLQFLFEYFSETQRNKGNFPGRFSGRQFSNSRSEMNVSTLELGDSALYLCASSLPGDEQFFGPGTRLTVL.

The rearrangement joins TRBV7-2 to TRBJ1-2; no definite D call. The CDR3 covers 14 residues. Germline lookup yields CDR1 SGHTA and CDR2 FQGNSA. The ends were cut back, 1 base at V and 8 bases at J, with 14 bases in the middle. The CDR3 spells CASSLGQAPRGYTF. The CDR3 region has the DNA TGTGCCAGCAGCTTAGGTCAGGCTCCCCGGGGCTACACCTTC.